This TCR beta chain originates from a study of blood T cell repertoires in COVID-19. Study-level background: Sites in the United States, Italy and Spain provided acute and convalescent COVID-19 samples.

In the authors' workflow: Amplification of reference gene primers provided the estimated nucleated cell counts. The data were produced by immunoSEQ multiplex PCR, yet TCRdb's version contains in-frame clones alone and is incomplete. V and J calls and clone size are those listed in that table; D and trimming were worked out from the DNA. The sample includes about 74,000 clones, roughly four fifths seen only once; the top ten take over 35%. The CDR3 runs to 13 residues. Germline CDR1 KGHDR, CDR2 SFDVKD. The junction had 4 bases not matched to a gene; V was cut back by 7 bases and J by 5 bases. The genes are TRBV24-1 and TRBJ1-1, with 9 bases aligning to TRBD1. The sample was peripheral blood. The TCR was taken from a man aged 65 to 79 with acute or convalescent COVID-19. CDR3 amino acids: CATRTGGGTEAFF. CDR3 in DNA: TGTGCCACCAGGACAGGGGGAGGGACTGAAGCTTTCTTT.